These 11 T cell receptor beta chains were all obtained from the same sample, sequenced in a study of T cell responses to AZD1222 COVID-19 vaccine. Method: immunoSEQ multiplex PCR; TCRdb's copy keeps in-frame clones and lacks some. The data show roughly 120,000 clones, about 86% seen once. The source material was peripheral blood, sampled 28 days after the second AZD1222 dose. These receptors were taken from an adult who received the AZD1222 COVID-19 vaccine.

V usage is TRBV28 and J usage is TRBJ1-5, with no clear D. Per the germline V gene, CDR1 is MDHEN and CDR2 is SYDVKM. The CDR3 is 14 amino acids. V was shortened by 5 bases and J by 0 bases, with 8 bases between the two germline ends. CDR3 protein: CASSRAVSNQPQHF. The CDR3 DNA sequence: TGTGCCAGCAGTCGGGCGGTTAGCAATCAGCCCCAGCATTTT.

The chain uses TRBV4-3 and TRBJ1-3; 8 bases agree with TRBD1. The trim removed 1 base at V and 3 bases at J, leaving 5 bases unmatched. The CDR3 totals 16 residues. Germline assignment: CDR1 LGHNA and CDR2 YSLEER. Here the CDR3 DNA reads TGCGCCAGCAGCCAAGGACAGGGGCTAGTTGGAAACACCATATATTTT. It specifies CASSQGQGLVGNTIYF.

V gene TRBV16 combines with J gene TRBJ1-5; D unclear. V shed 0 bases and J shed 9 bases, with 15 bases lying between them. The CDR3 contains 15 residues. Germline V lookup: CDR1 KGHSY, CDR2 FQNENV. The CDR3 DNA follows: TGTGCCAGCAGCCAATCTGGCATCAGAAGTGGGCCCCAGCATTTT. This encodes CASSQSGIRSGPQHF.

There are a few counts of this clone. This same CDR3 is encoded by further DNA sequences in the sample. The V gene is TRBV19, the J gene TRBJ1-5; D may be TRBD1 (5 bases). V lost 1 base, J lost 0 bases, and 10 bases lay in between. Germline CDR1 is LNHDA and CDR2 is SQIVND (reference sequence). CDR3 size: 16 residues. CDR3 loop: CASSIVGGYSNQPQHF. CDR3 in DNA: TGTGCCAGTAGTATAGTCGGGGGTTATAGCAATCAGCCCCAGCATTTT.

This clone appeared a few times. The J gene is TRBJ1-1, the V gene TRBV6-5, with D perhaps TRBD1 (6 bases). The germline CDR1 and CDR2 sequences are MNHEY and SVGAGI. V dropped 4 bases and J dropped 5 bases, with 17 bases sitting between them. The CDR3 is made up of 15 amino acids. CDR3 region: CASSSPGGRDTEAFF. The CDR3 DNA is TGTGCCAGCAGTTCTCCCGGGGGGCGAGATACTGAAGCTTTCTTT.

The chain links TRBV19 to TRBJ1-4, with 9 bases aligning to TRBD1. This CDR3 comprises 14 residues. V was pared by 5 bases and J by 7 bases, with 5 bases of the junction left unmatched. Germline CDR1 and CDR2: LNHDA and SQIVND (reference sequence). The CDR3 reads CASSVDRGGEKLFF. CDR3 nucleotides: TGTGCCAGTAGTGTGGACAGGGGAGGTGAAAAACTGTTTTTT.

The rearrangement links TRBV4-3 to TRBJ2-7; no clear D. Germline V gene lookup returns CDR1 LGHNA and CDR2 YSLEER. Trimming removed 0 bases from V and 6 bases from J, with 15 bases in between. CDR3 length equals 15 residues. In DNA form, the CDR3 reads TGCGCCAGCAGCCAAGATTCTCTACCCACCGGCGAGCAGTACTTC. This codes for CASSQDSLPTGEQYF.

DNA of the CDR3: TGTGCCAGCAGCCGCGAGGGGTTCCTCTACAATGAGCAGTTCTTC. Its translation: CASSREGFLYNEQFF. This chain connects TRBV7-9 to TRBJ2-1; D possibly uses TRBD1 or TRBD2 (5 bases each). The CDR3 totals 15 residues. Trimming left V 5 bases short and J 3 bases short, with 14 bases between. Germline V lookup: CDR1 SEHNR, CDR2 FQNEAQ (reference sequence).

The chain has TRBV24-1 and TRBJ2-2, with 14 bases that match TRBD2. The CDR3 loop spans 18 amino acids. Germline loops: CDR1 KGHDR, CDR2 SFDVKD. Trimming removed 5 bases from V and 0 bases from J; junction bases left unmatched: 4. This CDR3 reads CATSGLAGGTSNTGELFF. Written as DNA, the CDR3 is TGTGCCACCAGTGGACTAGCGGGGGGGACCTCGAACACCGGGGAGCTGTTTTTT.

The V gene is TRBV7-2, the J gene TRBJ1-5, with D tentatively TRBD1 (5 bases). In germline, CDR1 is SGHTA, CDR2 FQGNSA. The CDR3 consists of 14 residues. The V end was cut by 2 bases, the J end by 7 bases, with 12 bases between. Here the CDR3 DNA reads TGTGCCAGCAGCTTACTGCAGGGAGGACAGCCCCAGCATTTT. It yields the protein CASSLLQGGQPQHF.

This sequence joins TRBV29-1 and TRBJ1-4, with TRBD1 identical over 7 bases. J lost 3 bases, V lost 6 bases, and 10 bases had no gene match. Germline V gene data show CDR1 as SQVTM and CDR2 as ANQGSEA. This CDR3 is built from 15 residues. The CDR3 reads CSVESRQGPNEKLFF. CDR3 sequence (DNA): TGCAGCGTAGAATCCAGACAGGGTCCTAATGAAAAACTGTTTTTT.